The 6 T cell receptor beta chains listed next were all sequenced from one sample in a study of CD8+ T cells in alopecia areata. As for treatment: oral pan-JAK inhibitor, 5-10 mg twice daily. RNA extraction was followed by reverse transcription into cDNA, which acted as the sequencing template. The assay was immunoSEQ multiplex PCR, and TCRdb's table has in-frame clones only and misses some. Of fewer than 100,000 clones in the sample, around three quarters were seen once. Material: CD8+ T cells sorted from blood, obtained at week 44, from a patient treated with tofacitinib. The receptors here all came from a human donor with alopecia areata.

This sequence joins TRBV30 and TRBJ2-6; no clear D. V shed 5 bases and J shed 2 bases, with 10 bases lying between them. The CDR3 loop spans 14 amino acids. Germline CDR1 and CDR2: GTSNPN and SVGIG (reference sequence). The CDR3 loop is CAWDLGAGANVLTF. The CDR3 nucleotides are TGTGCCTGGGACCTTGGGGCTGGGGCCAACGTCCTGACTTTC.

This sequence joins TRBV7-8 and TRBJ2-6; weak D call: TRBD1 (5 bases). Deletions cut 1 base from V and 4 bases from J, with 8 bases between. Germline V gene lookup returns CDR1 SGHVS and CDR2 FQNEAQ. The CDR3 is made up of 15 amino acids. CDR3 residues: CASSLEGAGANVLTF. Written as DNA, the CDR3 is TGTGCCAGCAGCTTAGAAGGGGCCGGGGCCAACGTCCTGACTTTC.

The V gene is TRBV2, the J gene TRBJ1-1; D ambiguous. The CDR3 is 13 amino acids. Germline V gene sequence: CDR1 SNHLY, CDR2 FYNNEI. The V gene lost 3 bases and the J gene lost 1 base, with 6 bases spanning the gap. As DNA, the CDR3 is TGTGCCAGCAGTGAGAAGGCGAACACTGAAGCTTTCTTT. The encoded protein is CASSEKANTEAFF.

This clone came up a few times. The chain combines TRBV7-2 with TRBJ2-7; D not resolved. The CDR3 sequence is 14 residues long. The germline CDR1 and CDR2 sequences are SGHTA and FQGNSA. Trimming took off 1 base at V and 0 bases at J, with 7 bases between the two ends. CDR3 in DNA: TGTGCCAGCAGCTTAGATGCCGTCTCCTACGAGCAGTACTTC. Amino acid sequence: CASSLDAVSYEQYF.

The CDR3 bases are TGTGCCAGCAGTTTAACTATCCAGGGTCGGACTGAAGCTTTCTTT. Translating it yields CASSLTIQGRTEAFF. The chain links TRBV28 to TRBJ1-1, with D possibly TRBD1 on 5 matching bases. The germline CDR1 and CDR2 sequences are MDHEN and SYDVKM. The CDR3 covers 15 residues. V shed 2 bases and J shed 5 bases, with 15 bases lying between them.

The J gene is TRBJ2-7, the V gene TRBV9, with D maybe TRBD2 (5 bases). The CDR3 consists of 15 residues. Germline V gives CDR1 SGDLS, CDR2 YYNGEE. Trimming took 0 bases from V and 0 from J, leaving 10 bases between them. This chain's CDR3 is CASSVGSGVSYEQYF. Here the CDR3 DNA reads TGTGCCAGCAGCGTAGGGAGCGGTGTCTCCTACGAGCAGTACTTC.